These 12 T cell receptor beta chains share one sample of origin, sequenced in a study of blood T cell repertoires in COVID-19. Profiling relied on immunoSEQ multiplex PCR, and the TCRdb table lists in-frame clones only, not all of them. The sample lists roughly 68,000 clones, roughly 80% occurring once. Sequenced material: peripheral blood. Receptors were obtained from a man older than 75 with active COVID-19.

This clone appeared a few times. The V call is TRBV11-2, the J call TRBJ1-6, with D unclear. Looked up from germline, CDR1 is SGHAT and CDR2 is FQNNGV. The CDR3 has 13 amino acids. V shed 1 base and J shed 7 bases, with 5 bases lying between them. This CDR3 is CASSLVVNSPLHF. The CDR3 region has the DNA TGTGCCAGCAGCTTAGTTGTAAATTCACCCCTCCACTTT.

The CDR3 nucleotides are TGTGCCAGCAGCTCGCTTCAGGGGTTTGGCTATGGCTACACCTTC. Translating it yields CASSSLQGFGYGYTF. The V call is TRBV5-8, the J call TRBJ1-2, with D perhaps matching TRBD1 (6 bases). Germline assignment: CDR1 SGHTS and CDR2 YDEGEE. The CDR3 contains 15 residues. Trimming pared 3 bases from V and 4 bases from J, leaving 16 bases between.

The rearrangement links TRBV6-2 or TRBV6-3 to TRBJ2-7; 7 bases align to TRBD1. CDR1 is MNHEY and CDR2 is SVGEGT in the germline V gene. Losses at the gene ends were 5 bases for V and 7 bases for J; bases not matched to a gene: 5. The CDR3 spans 12 residues. The CDR3 loop is CASSNQGVEQYF. As DNA, the CDR3 is TGTGCCAGCAGTAATCAGGGGGTTGAGCAGTACTTC.

The chain links TRBV6-6 to TRBJ1-2; 7 nucleotides align to TRBD1. CDR3 length: 15 residues. V shed 0 bases, J shed 5 bases, and the junction held 6 bases outside the gene matches. In germline, CDR1 is MNHNY, CDR2 SVGAGI (reference sequence). In nucleotides, the CDR3 is TGTGCCAGCAGTTACTCAGGACAGGAAACGTATGGCTACACCTTC. This translates into CASSYSGQETYGYTF.

This clone was counted only a few times. The chain couples TRBV30 to TRBJ1-3; TRBD1 might be the D (5 bases). This CDR3 has 13 residues. Germline assignment: CDR1 GTSNPN and CDR2 SVGIG (reference sequence). With 5 bases removed from V and 4 bases from J, the gap between germline ends came to 12 bases. DNA of the CDR3: TGTGCCTGGTCCGACAGCCAAGGAAACACCATATATTTT. The encoded protein is CAWSDSQGNTIYF.

The rearrangement uses TRBV6-5 and TRBJ1-2; D is ambiguous. With 7 bases removed from V and 0 bases from J, the gap between germline ends came to 6 bases. CDR1 is MNHEY and CDR2 is SVGAGI in the germline V gene. This CDR3 contains 12 residues. The CDR3 spells CASTRTNYGYTF. CDR3 in DNA: TGTGCCAGCACGCGAACTAACTATGGCTACACCTTC.

The chain joins TRBV11-2 to TRBJ2-2, with 8 bases that match TRBD2. Germline values: CDR1 SGHAT, CDR2 FQNNGV. The CDR3 length is 17 residues. After removal of 3 bases from V and 4 bases from J, the junction contained 10 bases not matched to a gene. The CDR3 reads CASSFGGGLGTTGELFF. In DNA form, the CDR3 reads TGTGCCAGCAGCTTTGGTGGGGGACTAGGGACCACCGGGGAGCTGTTTTTT.

The rearrangement uses TRBV28 and TRBJ2-3, with D perhaps matching TRBD2 (6 bases). This CDR3 region has 15 residues. Deletions cut 4 bases from V and 1 base from J, with 12 bases between. In germline, CDR1 is MDHEN, CDR2 SYDVKM. As DNA, the CDR3 is TGTGCCAGCAGTTCGACTAGTGTGGGCACAGATACGCAGTATTTT. This gives the protein CASSSTSVGTDTQYF.

V is TRBV9 and J is TRBJ2-7; TRBD2 matches at 9 bases. The CDR3 loop spans 15 amino acids. Germline-derived CDR1 and CDR2 are SGDLS and YYNGEE. V dropped 3 bases and J dropped 1; count of bases not matched to a gene: 5. CDR3 loop: CASSERLADSYEQYF. CDR3 in DNA: TGTGCCAGCAGCGAGAGACTAGCGGATTCCTACGAGCAGTACTTC.

The chain links TRBV11-3 to TRBJ2-1, with D tentatively TRBD2 (5 bases). V was clipped by 5 bases and J by 6 bases, with 17 bases between them. The CDR3 is made up of 15 amino acids. Germline V gene sequence: CDR1 SGHNT, CDR2 YENEEA. The DNA for the CDR3 is TGTGCCAGCAGCCAAGGACGGGGAGTGGGCAATGAGCAGTTCTTC. Protein product: CASSQGRGVGNEQFF.

The chain joins TRBV5-1 to TRBJ2-1, with 8 nucleotides matching TRBD1. CDR3 length: 14 amino acids. J gave up 9 bases and V 4 bases, and 9 bases lay outside the gene matches. CDR1 is SGHRS, CDR2 YFSETQ, per germline. CDR3 region: CASSNGQGSGEQFF. Here the CDR3 DNA reads TGCGCCAGCAGCAACGGACAGGGCTCAGGTGAGCAGTTCTTC.

The gene calls are TRBV5-5 and TRBJ1-1, with 9 nucleotides matching TRBD1. The CDR3 loop spans 16 amino acids. Per the germline V gene, CDR1 is SGHKS and CDR2 is YYEKEE (reference sequence). The J segment lost 0 bases and the V segment lost 5 bases, leaving 8 bases of the junction unmatched. CDR3 sequence: CASRSTGGVMNTEAFF. CDR3 in DNA: TGTGCCAGCAGGTCGACAGGGGGGGTAATGAACACTGAAGCTTTCTTT.